The 14 T cell receptor beta chains listed next were all sequenced from one sample in a study of blood T cell repertoires in COVID-19. Clones were read by immunoSEQ multiplex PCR, and TCRdb kept only the in-frame ones, dropping some. The table includes 150,000 to 200,000 clones, around three quarters detected once. Sequencing was done on a sample of peripheral blood. The receptor source for this set is a man in his fifties or sixties with active or convalescent COVID-19.

V gene TRBV11-2 combines with J gene TRBJ2-1; the match to TRBD2 covers 8 bases. The V segment lost 2 bases and the J segment 8 bases; nucleotides outside the gene matches: 5. Germline V lookup: CDR1 SGHAT, CDR2 FQNNGV. The CDR3 extends over 14 amino acids. For the CDR3, the DNA is TGTGCCAGCAGCTTAAACAGCGGGAGTGATGAGCAGTTCTTC. Residues: CASSLNSGSDEQFF.

This chain connects TRBV25-1 to TRBJ2-7; D gene ambiguous. Per the germline V gene, CDR1 is MGHDK and CDR2 is SYGVNS. With 3 bases removed from V and 12 bases from J, the gap between germline ends came to 21 bases. The CDR3 loop spans 14 amino acids. Here the CDR3 reads CASSDVPEREVWYF. The CDR3 DNA reads TGTGCCAGCAGTGACGTCCCGGAGAGAGAAGTTTGGTACTTC.

This rearrangement joins TRBV11-2 to TRBJ1-3; 9 bases are a match to TRBD1. Germline CDR1 reads SGHAT; CDR2 reads FQNNGV. The CDR3 consists of 14 residues. V trimming: 7 bases; J trimming: 4 bases; junction bases outside the gene matches: 5. CDR3 protein: CASNTGGEGNTIYF. The CDR3 nucleotides are TGTGCCAGCAACACAGGGGGCGAAGGAAACACCATATATTTT.

This clone was seen only a few times. The chain links TRBV5-1 to TRBJ2-2; 8 bases map to TRBD1. CDR3 length: 16 amino acids. From germline, CDR1 is SGHRS and CDR2 YFSETQ. V dropped 0 bases and J dropped 5; count of bases not matched to a gene: 6. The CDR3 loop reads CASSLGRQGYTGELFF. CDR3 DNA sequence: TGCGCCAGCAGCTTGGGCCGACAGGGGTATACCGGGGAGCTGTTTTTT.

V is TRBV12-5 and J is TRBJ2-2, with 8 bases fitting TRBD1. Germline CDR1 and CDR2: LGHNT and FRNRAP. V shed 4 bases, J shed 1 base, and the junction held 5 bases outside the gene matches. CDR3 length equals 16 residues. CDR3 protein: CASGWVTGENTGELFF. The DNA for the CDR3 is TGTGCTAGTGGTTGGGTGACAGGGGAGAACACCGGGGAGCTGTTTTTT.

Concerning this clone: Since a much larger clone is just one base distant, this may be a read error. The chain has TRBV7-8 and TRBJ2-7; D gene uncertain. CDR3 length equals 11 residues. Germline CDR1 reads SGHVS; CDR2 reads FQNEAQ. The ends were cut back, 5 bases at V and 3 bases at J, with 5 bases in the middle. The DNA of the CDR3 is TGTGCCAGCAGCCGCTACTACGAGCAGTACTTC. Protein: CASSRYYEQYF.

There are a few counts of this clone. The chain couples TRBV5-6 to TRBJ1-2; 7 nucleotides align to TRBD1. Trimming at V came to 6 bases and at J to 1 base, leaving 12 bases not matched to a gene. The germline gives CDR1 SGHDT, CDR2 YYEEEE. The CDR3 extends over 16 amino acids. CDR3 protein: CASTSQRGLFNYGYTF. As DNA, the CDR3 is TGTGCCAGCACCTCCCAAAGGGGGCTATTTAACTATGGCTACACCTTC.

This clone was observed a few times. This chain links TRBV4-1 with TRBJ1-2, with 10 bases that match TRBD1. There are 14 residues in the CDR3. Trimming cost V 0 bases and J 6 bases; bases outside gene matches: 1. The germline CDR1 and CDR2 sequences are MGHRA and YSYEKL. The CDR3, as DNA: TGCGCCAGCAGCCAAGATGGGACAGGGGATGGCTACACCTTC. Translation: CASSQDGTGDGYTF.

The rearrangement links TRBV18 to TRBJ1-6, with 7 bases aligning to TRBD1. With V trimmed by 5 bases and J by 8 bases, 9 bases remained unmatched. The CDR3 is 15 amino acids. Per germline, CDR1 KGHSH and CDR2 LQKENI. In DNA, the CDR3 is TGTGCCAGCTCATCATCGACAGGGAAGGATTCACCCCTCCACTTT. Amino acids: CASSSSTGKDSPLHF.

The CDR3 spells CASRHQGERANTEAFF. DNA for the CDR3: TGTGCAAGTCGCCACCAGGGGGAAAGGGCCAACACTGAAGCTTTCTTT. V is TRBV12-2 and J is TRBJ1-1; TRBD1 is taken as the D call from the table, unchecked against the DNA. TRBV12-2 is marked as a pseudogene. The CDR3 is made up of 16 amino acids.

This clone showed up just once. This chain connects TRBV28 to TRBJ2-5, with TRBD2 as a possible D gene (7 bases). The CDR3 extends over 15 amino acids. V was cut by 3 bases and J by 4 bases, with 15 bases left in between. CDR1 and CDR2 (germline): MDHEN, SYDVKM. The CDR3 loop is CASSFPVGGAETQYF. The CDR3 coding sequence is TGTGCCAGCAGTTTCCCCGTGGGGGGGGCAGAGACCCAGTACTTC.

The gene calls are TRBV9 and TRBJ2-7; TRBD1 aligns across 8 bases. Trimming took 3 bases from V and 2 from J; bases not matched to a gene: 7. Germline values: CDR1 SGDLS, CDR2 YYNGEE. The CDR3 is 15 residues long. CDR3 loop: CASSAYGQGTYEQYF. CDR3 nucleotide sequence: TGTGCCAGCAGCGCATATGGACAGGGAACCTACGAGCAGTACTTC.

The CDR3 reads CSVEGGGASYNEQFF. CDR3 DNA: TGCAGCGTTGAAGGGGGAGGGGCTTCCTACAATGAGCAGTTCTTC. The chain links TRBV29-1 to TRBJ2-1; 7 nucleotides match TRBD2. The V gene's germline CDR1 is SQVTM and CDR2 ANQGSEA. The ends lost 1 base at V and 1 base at J; junction bases unmatched: 4. The CDR3 length is 15 residues.

The V call is TRBV4-1, the J call TRBJ2-3; perhaps TRBD2 as D (8 bases). The V end was cut by 0 bases, the J end by 6 bases, with 13 bases between. Germline CDR1 MGHRA, CDR2 YSYEKL. The CDR3 is 15 residues long. CDR3 coding DNA: TGCGCCAGCAGCCAAGAGACGGGAGGGGGCGATACGCAGTATTTT. This translates into CASSQETGGGDTQYF.